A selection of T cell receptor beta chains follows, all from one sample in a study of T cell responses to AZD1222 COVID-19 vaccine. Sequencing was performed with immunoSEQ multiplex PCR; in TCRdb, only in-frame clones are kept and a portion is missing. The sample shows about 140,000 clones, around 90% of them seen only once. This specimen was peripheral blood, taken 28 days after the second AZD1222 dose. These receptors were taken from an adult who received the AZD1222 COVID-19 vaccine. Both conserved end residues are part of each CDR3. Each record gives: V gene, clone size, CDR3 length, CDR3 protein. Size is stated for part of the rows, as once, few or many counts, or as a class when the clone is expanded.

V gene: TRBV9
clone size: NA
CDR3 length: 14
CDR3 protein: CASSVTEPWGEQYF

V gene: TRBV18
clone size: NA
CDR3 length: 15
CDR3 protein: CASSPGLAGYNEQFF

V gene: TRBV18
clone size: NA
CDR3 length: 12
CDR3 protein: CASSPAGAHQYF

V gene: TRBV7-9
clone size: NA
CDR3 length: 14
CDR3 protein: CASSLSSGNYGYTF

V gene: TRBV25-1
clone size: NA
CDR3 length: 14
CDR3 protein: CASSESGGQFGYTF

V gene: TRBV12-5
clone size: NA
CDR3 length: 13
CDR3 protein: CASGVGSSYGYTF

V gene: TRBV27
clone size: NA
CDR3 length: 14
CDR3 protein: CASSPNRPSYGYTF

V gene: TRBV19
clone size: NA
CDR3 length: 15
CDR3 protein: CASSPGTAIDEKLFF

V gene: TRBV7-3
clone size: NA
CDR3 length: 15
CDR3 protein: CASSLTGMAIQTQYF

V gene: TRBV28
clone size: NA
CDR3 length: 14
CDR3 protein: CASSFRQKQETQYF

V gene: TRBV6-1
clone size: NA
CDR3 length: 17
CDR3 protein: CASSDPGVAVSYNEQFF

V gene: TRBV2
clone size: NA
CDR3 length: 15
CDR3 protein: CASTPLAGRQETQYF

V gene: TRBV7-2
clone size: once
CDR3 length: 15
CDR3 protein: CASSQSGISTDTQYF

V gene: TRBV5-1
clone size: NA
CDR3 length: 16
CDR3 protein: CASSPLASGGQETQYF

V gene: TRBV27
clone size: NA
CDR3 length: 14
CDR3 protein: CASRATGDGYGYTF

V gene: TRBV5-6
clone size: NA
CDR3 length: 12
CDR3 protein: CASSIGQDEAFF

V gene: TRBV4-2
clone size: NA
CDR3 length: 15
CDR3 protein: CASSQAPERGNEQFF

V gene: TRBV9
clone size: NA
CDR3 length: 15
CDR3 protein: CASSAPSGGLDEQFF

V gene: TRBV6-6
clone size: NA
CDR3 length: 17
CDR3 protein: CASSPLGWRENDNEQFF

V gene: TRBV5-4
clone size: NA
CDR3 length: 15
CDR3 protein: CASSLTSGGTDTQYF

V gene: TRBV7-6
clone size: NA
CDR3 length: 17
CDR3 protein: CASSLWGGTISYNEQFF

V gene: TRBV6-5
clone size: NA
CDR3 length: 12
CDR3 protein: CASHRDGNTIYF

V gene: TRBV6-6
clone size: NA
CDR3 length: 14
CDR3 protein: CASSLGQSNSPLHF

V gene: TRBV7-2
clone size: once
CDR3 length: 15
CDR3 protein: CASSPMTGGSGELFF

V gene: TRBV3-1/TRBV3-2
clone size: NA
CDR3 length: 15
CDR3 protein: CASSPQGLAGVEQYF